Listed below are T cell receptor beta chains from one sample, sequenced in a study of blood T cell repertoires in COVID-19. Repertoires were generated with immunoSEQ multiplex PCR, while TCRdb's copy carries only in-frame clones and drops some. The repertoire consists of 200,000 or so clones, with approximately 90% occurring once and the leading ten covering about 2.1%. The specimen was peripheral blood. These receptors all stem from a man between 65 and 85 years old with active or convalescent COVID-19. Both conserved end residues are part of each CDR3. The order of the fields is clone size, V gene, J gene, D gene, CDR3 protein, CDR3 DNA. A D gene is named only where the DNA matches it firmly. The size entry is marked missing in some rows and otherwise reads once, few, many or a size class.

once	TRBV4-3	TRBJ1-6	-	CASSQDLGQFNSPLHF	TGCGCCAGCAGCCAAGATCTTGGGCAGTTTAATTCACCCCTCCACTTT
-	TRBV19	TRBJ2-2	TRBD1	CASRYGTGVGELFF	TGTGCCAGTAGATACGGGACAGGGGTCGGGGAGCTGTTTTTT
-	TRBV30	TRBJ2-2	-	CAWRLVSGELFF	TGTGCCTGGCGACTAGTTTCCGGGGAGCTGTTTTTT
-	TRBV7-8	TRBJ1-2	TRBD1	CASSPSRDSPYGYTF	TGTGCCAGCAGCCCTAGCCGGGACAGTCCTTATGGCTACACCTTC
once	TRBV9	TRBJ2-5	-	CASSVSPETQYF	TGTGCCAGCAGCGTAAGCCCAGAGACCCAGTACTTC
-	TRBV19	TRBJ1-6	TRBD1	CASNPDRVGSSPLHF	TGTGCCAGTAATCCGGACAGGGTGGGTTCTTCACCCCTCCACTTT
-	TRBV5-4	TRBJ2-1	-	CASSLAGHSNEQFF	TGTGCCAGCAGCTTGGCCGGACATTCAAATGAGCAGTTCTTC
-	TRBV21-1	TRBJ2-5	-	CASSAFPGHSETQYF	TGTGCCAGCAGCGCATTCCCGGGACATTCGGAGACCCAGTACTTC
-	TRBV28	TRBJ1-5	-	CASSFRGYQPQHF	TGTGCCAGCAGTTTTAGGGGGTATCAGCCCCAGCATTTT
-	TRBV5-4	TRBJ1-4	-	CASSLKGLLNEKLFF	TGTGCCAGCAGCTTGAAAGGACTACTAAATGAAAAACTGTTTTTT
-	TRBV3-1/TRBV3-2	TRBJ1-1	-	CASSQDLSRTEAFF	TGTGCCAGCAGCCAAGACCTCTCGAGAACTGAAGCTTTCTTT
-	TRBV5-1	TRBJ2-3	TRBD1	CASRLSGTGPSSSTDTQYF	TGCGCCAGCAGACTTTCCGGGACAGGGCCTTCCTCTAGCACAGATACGCAGTATTTT
-	TRBV5-6	TRBJ2-7	TRBD2	CASSRGLAGRRYF	TGTGCCAGCAGCAGGGGACTAGCGGGACGCAGGTACTTC
-	TRBV24-1	TRBJ2-7	-	CATSGQDSYEQYF	TGTGCCACCAGTGGACAGGATTCCTACGAGCAGTACTTC
-	TRBV4-2	TRBJ2-5	TRBD1	CASSQPTDRAQYF	TGTGCCAGCAGCCAACCGACCGACAGGGCCCAGTACTTC
-	TRBV2	TRBJ2-3	TRBD2	CASRVTSPTQYF	TGTGCCAGCAGGGTGACTAGCCCTACGCAGTATTTT
-	TRBV3-1/TRBV3-2	TRBJ2-7	-	CASSQDLLSSGYEQYF	TGTGCCAGCAGCCAAGATCTGTTATCCAGCGGCTACGAGCAGTACTTC
-	TRBV19	TRBJ2-7	TRBD1	CASSMGSTGGSYEQYF	TGTGCCAGTAGTATGGGTTCGACAGGGGGCTCCTACGAGCAGTACTTC
-	TRBV18	TRBJ2-3	-	CASSPRSGETQYF	TGTGCCAGCTCACCACGCTCCGGGGAGACGCAGTATTTT
-	TRBV19	TRBJ1-5	-	CASSRGAHAGNQPQHF	TGTGCCAGTAGTAGGGGAGCCCACGCGGGCAATCAGCCCCAGCATTTT
-	TRBV30	TRBJ1-3	-	CAWSDTGSGNTIYF	TGTGCCTGGAGTGACACAGGGTCTGGAAACACCATATATTTT
-	TRBV6-1	TRBJ2-2	-	CASSEARGELFF	TGTGCCAGCAGTGAAGCGCGGGGGGAGCTGTTTTTT
once	TRBV7-2	TRBJ2-1	TRBD2	CASSLGGRAGNEQFF	TGTGCCAGCAGCTTAGGTGGGAGGGCCGGCAATGAGCAGTTCTTC
-	TRBV3-1/TRBV3-2	TRBJ2-1	TRBD2	CASSPGTSGSDEQFF	TGTGCCAGCAGCCCAGGGACTAGCGGGAGCGATGAGCAGTTCTTC
-	TRBV5-1	TRBJ1-1	-	CASSLSSGGFRNTEAFF	TGCGCCAGCAGCTTGAGTAGCGGGGGCTTTAGAAACACTGAAGCTTTCTTT
few	TRBV5-5	TRBJ1-3	TRBD1	CASSLGTGQIYF	TGTGCCAGCAGCTTGGGGACAGGGCAGATATATTTT
-	TRBV5-1	TRBJ1-6	-	CASSLSTGTNSPLHF	TGCGCCAGCAGCTTGTCCACAGGGACTAATTCACCCCTCCACTTT
-	TRBV6-1	TRBJ1-5	TRBD1	CASSLAGGHQPQHF	TGTGCCAGCAGCCTTGCAGGGGGCCATCAGCCCCAGCATTTT
few	TRBV7-9	TRBJ2-7	-	CASMGLSKEQYF	TGTGCCAGCATGGGACTGTCGAAAGAGCAGTACTTC
-	TRBV29-1	TRBJ2-2	TRBD2	CSAVNWGEGGELFF	TGCAGCGCGGTCAATTGGGGGGAGGGCGGGGAGCTGTTTTTT
-	TRBV9	TRBJ2-2	-	CASSVGQVYTGELFF	TGTGCCAGCAGCGTAGGTCAGGTCTACACCGGGGAGCTGTTTTTT
-	TRBV30	TRBJ2-7	TRBD1	CACEAGTGGLSTYEQYF	TGTGCCTGTGAAGCCGGGACAGGGGGACTCTCCACCTACGAGCAGTACTTC
few	TRBV27	TRBJ2-7	-	CASSDTWGRYEQYF	TGTGCCAGCAGTGATACCTGGGGGCGCTACGAGCAGTACTTC
-	TRBV19	TRBJ1-6	-	CASSIGHRNSPLHF	TGTGCCAGTAGTATTGGACACCGTAATTCACCCCTCCACTTT
-	TRBV10-2	TRBJ2-3	-	CASGETPDTQYF	TGCGCCAGCGGGGAGACCCCAGATACGCAGTATTTT
-	TRBV5-1	TRBJ2-7	-	CASSPHRPVVGEQYF	TGCGCCAGCAGCCCACACAGGCCCGTAGTGGGCGAGCAGTACTTC
-	TRBV5-4	TRBJ2-1	TRBD2	CASSLAGGSGTYNEQFF	TGTGCCAGCAGCTTGGCCGGTGGTAGCGGGACCTACAATGAGCAGTTCTTC
-	TRBV6-5	TRBJ1-6	-	CASSSTGTNSPLHF	TGTGCCAGCAGTTCTACAGGAACAAATTCACCCCTCCACTTT
-	TRBV4-1	TRBJ1-1	-	CASSRRGEGTEAFF	TGCGCCAGCAGCCGTAGGGGCGAAGGGACTGAAGCTTTCTTT
-	TRBV27	TRBJ2-2	TRBD2	CASRLSSGGNTGELFF	TGTGCCAGCAGACTATCTAGCGGGGGAAACACCGGGGAGCTGTTTTTT
-	TRBV5-1	TRBJ2-5	TRBD2	CASSTGLAGGLQETQYF	TGCGCCAGCAGCACGGGACTAGCGGGAGGACTCCAAGAGACCCAGTACTTC
-	TRBV18	TRBJ1-6	TRBD1	CASSQGQDNSPLHF	TGTGCCAGCTCACAGGGACAGGATAATTCACCCCTCCACTTT
once	TRBV27	TRBJ2-3	TRBD2	CASSYGGYSTDTQYF	TGTGCCAGCAGCTACGGGGGGTATAGCACAGATACGCAGTATTTT
-	TRBV2	TRBJ2-5	-	CASLGHGFSETQYF	TGTGCCAGCCTAGGACACGGTTTTTCAGAGACCCAGTACTTC
-	TRBV5-1	TRBJ1-1	TRBD1	CASSWGQGEAEAFF	TGCGCCAGCAGCTGGGGACAGGGGGAAGCTGAAGCTTTCTTT
few	TRBV7-9	TRBJ1-2	-	CASSSRAGYTF	TGTGCCAGCAGCTCCAGGGCTGGCTACACCTTC
once	TRBV14	TRBJ1-3	-	CASSRGESSGNTIYF	TGTGCCAGCAGCCGGGGAGAAAGCTCTGGAAACACCATATATTTT
-	TRBV18	TRBJ2-7	-	CASSPLNSYEQYF	TGTGCCAGCTCCCCCCTTAACAGCTACGAGCAGTACTTC
-	TRBV5-5	TRBJ2-5	-	CASSYQVTPIGETQYF	TGTGCCAGCAGCTATCAGGTTACCCCCATTGGAGAGACCCAGTACTTC
-	TRBV28	TRBJ1-4	-	CATRLNEKLFF	TGTGCCACCAGGCTAAATGAAAAACTGTTTTTT